Sequencing of this TCR beta chain was carried out in a study of siplizumab effects on memory and regulatory T cells. Whole-study results and caveats: To unstimulated subsets, only a minor fraction of alloreactive clones could be mapped.

Notes on this clone: Its target is not known.

The method was immunoSEQ multiplex PCR; TCRdb's version includes in-frame clones alone and lacks a portion of them. Of nearly 95,000 clones listed, 94% are singletons. The CDR3 has 15 residues. Germline CDR1 SNHLY, CDR2 FYNNEI. Trimming left V 1 base short and J 1 base short, with 10 bases between. Input material: non-Treg CD4+ T cells sorted from blood. The receptor's source is a human donor in good health. J is TRBJ1-1 and V is TRBV2; D remains unclear. CDR3 DNA sequence: TGTGCCAGCAGTGAAGGTGTGACCACGAACACTGAAGCTTTCTTT. This codes for CASSEGVTTNTEAFF.